The 30 T cell receptor beta chains listed next were all sequenced from one sample in a study of shared clonotypes between healthy human individuals. Generated by immunoSEQ multiplex PCR, the TCRdb table keeps only in-frame clones and is missing some. The sample lists 300,000 to 350,000 clones; about 73% were seen once. Input material: memory CD4+ T cells sorted from blood. This sample's subset: CD45RA-negative fraction. The receptors here all came from a man aged 30 to 45 in good health.

The chain links TRBV11-2 to TRBJ2-7, with a possible D match to TRBD1 (5 bases). V was shortened by 1 base and J by 0 bases, with 10 bases between the two germline ends. The germline V gene encodes CDR1 SGHAT and CDR2 FQNNGV. This CDR3 has 15 residues. The CDR3 reads CASSLVRAVSYEQYF. Written as DNA, the CDR3 is TGTGCCAGCAGCTTAGTCAGGGCCGTCTCCTACGAGCAGTACTTC.

The V and J genes are TRBV19 and TRBJ1-2; 7 bases fit TRBD1. The trim removed 6 bases at V and 4 bases at J, leaving 5 bases unmatched. The CDR3 covers 13 residues. The germline V gene has CDR1 LNHDA and CDR2 SQIVND (reference sequence). CDR3 nucleotides: TGTGCCAGTAGCGAACAGGGGTTCTATGGCTACACCTTC. Translation: CASSEQGFYGYTF.

Only a few counts were recorded for this clone. The gene calls are TRBV19 and TRBJ2-4; D possibly corresponds to TRBD1 (5 bases). Germline V gene lookup returns CDR1 LNHDA and CDR2 SQIVND (reference sequence). V lost 5 bases and J lost 3, with 14 bases in between. This CDR3 has 15 amino acids. CDR3 DNA sequence: TGTGCCAGTAGTTCCCAGGGAAGAATCAAAAACATTCAGTACTTC. Residues: CASSSQGRIKNIQYF.

The chain uses TRBV6-5 and TRBJ1-1; D call uncertain. CDR3 length: 14 amino acids. Trimming removed 7 bases at V and 2 bases at J, with 14 bases between. Germline CDR1 MNHEY, CDR2 SVGAGI. DNA for the CDR3: TGTGCCAGCACCCCGAGAGGCTCAAACACTGAAGCTTTCTTT. Encoded protein: CASTPRGSNTEAFF.

This clone appeared once. The rearrangement uses TRBV6-6 and TRBJ1-5, with a possible D match to TRBD1 (5 bases). The germline V gene has CDR1 MNHNY and CDR2 SVGAGI (reference sequence). Trimming took off 5 bases at V and 6 bases at J, with 8 bases between the two ends. This CDR3 contains 12 residues. The CDR3 sequence is CASSQDTQPQHF. Here the CDR3 DNA reads TGTGCCAGCAGTCAGGACACTCAGCCCCAGCATTTT.

The rearrangement uses TRBV29-1 and TRBJ2-3; 9 nucleotides match TRBD1. CDR3 size: 13 residues. Germline V gene data show CDR1 as SQVTM and CDR2 as ANQGSEA. V was pared by 7 bases and J by 6 bases, with 8 bases of the junction left unmatched. The CDR3 DNA follows: TGCAGCGGGGGACAGGGCCGAGGGGATACGCAGTATTTT. It translates to CSGGQGRGDTQYF.

V and J are TRBV11-2 and TRBJ2-7, with 8 bases fitting TRBD1. Germline CDR1 is SGHAT and CDR2 is FQNNGV. After removal of 4 bases from V and 7 bases from J, the junction contained 9 bases not matched to a gene. The CDR3 contains 14 residues. DNA of the CDR3: TGTGCCAGCAGCTCCCCCAGGGGGCGCGTTGAGCAGTACTTC. Protein product: CASSSPRGRVEQYF.

V and J are TRBV11-2 and TRBJ2-1, with 9 bases matching TRBD2. V trimming: 4 bases; J trimming: 6 bases; junction bases outside the gene matches: 16. Germline CDR1 and CDR2: SGHAT and FQNNGV. The CDR3 has 18 residues. The CDR3 here is CASSSGRGGRVNSNEQFF. The CDR3 bases are TGTGCCAGCAGCTCGGGCCGGGGCGGGAGGGTTAACTCCAATGAGCAGTTCTTC.

This chain links TRBV7-9 with TRBJ2-1; tentative D call: TRBD2 (6 bases). This CDR3 is 17 amino acids long. Germline V CDR1 and CDR2: SEHNR, FQNEAQ (reference sequence). The V gene lost 5 bases and the J gene lost 6 bases, with 23 bases spanning the gap. DNA for the CDR3: TGTGCCAGCAGCCATCCCCTTGCGGGAACAAACGCCAATGAGCAGTTCTTC. It encodes CASSHPLAGTNANEQFF. Full variable domain (rest looked up from reference TRBV7-9 and TRBJ2-1): DTGVSQNPRHKITKRGQNVTFRCDPISEHNRLYWYRQTLGQGPEFLTYFQNEAQLEKSRLLSDRFSAERPKGSFSTLEIQRTEQGDSAMYLCASSHPLAGTNANEQFFGPGTRLTVL.

This clone has more than one count but fewer than ten. The chain recombines TRBV9 with TRBJ2-2, with D perhaps matching TRBD2 (6 bases). V was trimmed by 3 bases and J by 7 bases, leaving 10 bases between them. This CDR3 has 13 residues. Germline V CDR1 and CDR2: SGDLS, YYNGEE. CDR3 sequence reads: CASSAGGDGELFF. The DNA of the CDR3 is TGTGCCAGCAGCGCCGGAGGGGACGGGGAGCTGTTTTTT.

This chain uses TRBV7-2 with TRBJ1-1; 8 positions match TRBD1. Looked up from germline, CDR1 is SGHTA and CDR2 is FQGNSA. V was pared by 1 base and J by 5 bases, with 6 bases of the junction left unmatched. The CDR3 loop spans 15 amino acids. The CDR3 coding sequence is TGTGCCAGCAGCTTAGGTCGGAGACAGGGGACTGAAGCTTTCTTT. This sequence encodes CASSLGRRQGTEAFF.

Only one count was recorded for this clone. V and J are TRBV30 and TRBJ2-5, with 10 nucleotides matching TRBD2. The V and J ends lost 4 bases and 5 bases, in that order; junction bases with no gene match: 4. This CDR3 has 13 amino acids. CDR1 and CDR2 from the germline V gene are GTSNPN and SVGIG (reference sequence). CDR3 residues: CAWTSGSYETQYF. CDR3 coding DNA: TGTGCCTGGACTAGCGGGAGTTACGAGACCCAGTACTTC. Supplemented by reference TRBV30 and TRBJ2-5, the full variable domain reads SQTIHQWPATLVQPVGSPLSLECTVEGTSNPNLYWYRQAAGRGLQLLFYSVGIGQISSEVPQNLSASRPQDRQFILSSKKLLLSDSGFYLCAWTSGSYETQYFGPGTRLLVL.

The chain recombines TRBV5-1 with TRBJ1-4; 10 bases line up with TRBD1. Germline V lookup: CDR1 SGHRS, CDR2 YFSETQ. The CDR3 length is 16 residues. J gave up 8 bases and V 4 bases, and 11 bases lay outside the gene matches. The CDR3 reads CASSNPPGQGPEKLFF. CDR3 coding DNA: TGCGCCAGCAGCAACCCTCCGGGACAGGGGCCGGAAAAACTGTTTTTT.

This chain connects TRBV28 to TRBJ2-1; 14 positions agree with TRBD2. V was clipped by 5 bases and J by 10 bases; unmatched bases: 13. The CDR3 sequence is 17 residues long. CDR1 and CDR2 (germline): MDHEN, SYDVKM. CDR3 loop: CASSLTWETSGREEQFF. Here the CDR3 DNA reads TGTGCCAGCAGTCTCACATGGGAGACTAGCGGGAGGGAGGAGCAGTTCTTC.

The chain recombines TRBV18 with TRBJ2-1; tentative D call: TRBD2 (7 bases). Trimming cost V 6 bases and J 1 base, with 13 bases left between them. The length of the CDR3 is 15 residues. CDR1 is KGHSH, CDR2 LQKENI, per germline. The CDR3 DNA reads as TGTGCCAGCTCGCCGAGGGGGGGTTCCTACAATGAGCAGTTCTTC. Translating gives CASSPRGGSYNEQFF.

This chain joins TRBV29-1 and TRBJ2-1, with D maybe TRBD1 (5 bases). CDR1 and CDR2 (germline): SQVTM, ANQGSEA. The CDR3 runs to 13 residues. Trimming took off 4 bases at V and 5 bases at J, with 12 bases between the two ends. The DNA for the CDR3 is TGCAGCGTTGCCCAGGGCCGGAACAATGAGCAGTTCTTC. It translates to CSVAQGRNNEQFF.

V usage is TRBV5-1 and J usage is TRBJ2-7; 9 nucleotides match TRBD1. The CDR3 extends over 15 amino acids. The junction had 13 bases not matched to a gene; V was cut back by 5 bases and J by 7 bases. Germline V gene sequence: CDR1 SGHRS, CDR2 YFSETQ. The CDR3 DNA is TGCGCCAGCAGTACGCAACAGGGGGCGATCGAAGAGCAGTACTTC. As protein: CASSTQQGAIEEQYF.

A few counts support this clone. The chain carries TRBV5-1 and TRBJ1-6; D is ambiguous. Germline assignment: CDR1 SGHRS and CDR2 YFSETQ. V was clipped by 2 bases and J by 3 bases, with 9 bases between them. The CDR3 contains 15 residues. The CDR3 bases are TGCGCCAGCAGCTTCCAACAGAGCTATAATTCACCCCTCCACTTT. It specifies CASSFQQSYNSPLHF.

V and J are TRBV11-2 and TRBJ1-2; 8 positions agree with TRBD1. This CDR3 region has 14 residues. Per the germline V gene, CDR1 is SGHAT and CDR2 is FQNNGV. The junction had 5 bases not matched to a gene; V was cut back by 5 bases and J by 3 bases. In DNA form, the CDR3 reads TGTGCCAGCAGCAGGCAGGGGGCAGACTATGGCTACACCTTC. It encodes CASSRQGADYGYTF. Full variable domain (remainder filled in from reference TRBV11-2 and TRBJ1-2): EAGVAQSPRYKIIEKRQSVAFWCNPISGHATLYWYQQILGQGPKLLIQFQNNGVVDDSQLPKDRFSAERLKGVDSTLKIQPAKLEDSAVYLCASSRQGADYGYTFGSGTRLTVV.

Points on this clone: The identical CDR3 is also encoded by other nucleotide sequences in the sample. This chain links TRBV6-1 with TRBJ2-7; D unclear. Trimming removed 4 bases at V and 4 bases at J, with 5 bases between. The CDR3 covers 11 residues. Germline loops: CDR1 MNHNS, CDR2 SASEGT. The CDR3 sequence is CASSVTYEQYF. DNA for the CDR3: TGTGCCAGCAGTGTCACTTACGAGCAGTACTTC.

The chain employs TRBV6-5 and TRBJ2-2; no clear D gene. The CDR3 is 16 amino acids. V lost 0 bases to trimming and J lost 2 bases, with 10 bases between them. CDR1 and CDR2 (germline): MNHEY, SVGAGI. In nucleotides, the CDR3 is TGTGCCAGCAGTTACTCGTTGAACGCCAACACCGGGGAGCTGTTTTTT. Protein sequence: CASSYSLNANTGELFF.

This clone was observed once. CDR3 sequence: CASIRDSNSPLHF. The CDR3 DNA sequence: TGTGCCAGCATTCGGGACAGTAATTCACCCCTCCACTTT. The chain carries TRBV2 and TRBJ1-6, with 7 bases aligning to TRBD1. J was trimmed by 6 bases and V by 7 bases; bases with no gene match: 3. The CDR3 extends over 13 amino acids. Germline lookup yields CDR1 SNHLY and CDR2 FYNNEI.

The V call is TRBV19, the J call TRBJ2-5, with TRBD2 matching over 10 bases. Germline CDR1 LNHDA, CDR2 SQIVND (reference sequence). V shed 3 bases, J shed 4 bases, and the junction held 5 bases outside the gene matches. The CDR3 length is 15 residues. In DNA form, the CDR3 reads TGTGCCAGTAGTATCTCTAGCGGGAGTGGAGAGACCCAGTACTTC. Translation gives CASSISSGSGETQYF.

The rearrangement uses TRBV4-1 and TRBJ2-7; either TRBD1 or TRBD2 may fit D (5 bases each). Looked up from germline, CDR1 is MGHRA and CDR2 is YSYEKL. V shed 4 bases and J shed 2 bases, with 12 bases lying between them. The CDR3 sequence is 14 residues long. The DNA for the CDR3 is TGCGCCAGCAGCCCCCGGGACGGACCCTACGAGCAGTACTTC. Translated, it gives CASSPRDGPYEQYF.

This clone was picked up one time. This rearrangement joins TRBV19 to TRBJ2-5; a weak D match, TRBD2 (6 bases). The ends were cut back, 5 bases at V and 0 bases at J, with 7 bases in the middle. The CDR3 runs to 13 residues. CDR1 is LNHDA, CDR2 SQIVND, per germline (reference sequence). The CDR3 here is CASSRGYQETQYF. CDR3 sequence (DNA): TGTGCCAGTAGTCGGGGGTACCAAGAGACCCAGTACTTC.

The rearrangement joins TRBV7-6 to TRBJ2-1; TRBD1 is a possible D gene (6 bases). Trimming removed 5 bases at V and 6 bases at J, with 20 bases between. CDR1 is SGHVS, CDR2 FNYEAQ, per germline. The CDR3 length is 16 residues. CDR3 sequence reads: CASSTQGTLTPNEQFF. CDR3 DNA: TGTGCCAGCAGCACTCAAGGGACACTGACGCCCAATGAGCAGTTCTTC.

The chain carries TRBV2 and TRBJ2-7; 11 positions match TRBD2. Germline-derived CDR1 and CDR2 are SNHLY and FYNNEI. The CDR3 length is 17 residues. Trimming removed 7 bases from V and 2 bases from J; junction bases left unmatched: 13. CDR3 sequence reads: CASTLAGGGGPPYEQYF. As DNA, the CDR3 is TGTGCCAGCACCCTAGCGGGAGGCGGCGGGCCTCCCTACGAGCAGTACTTC.

This clone was seen only a few times. V usage is TRBV6-1 and J usage is TRBJ1-1; a weak D match, TRBD1 (5 bases). Germline CDR1 reads MNHNS; CDR2 reads SASEGT. This CDR3 region has 15 residues. V gave up 2 bases and J gave up 1 base, with 11 bases separating them. As DNA, the CDR3 is TGTGCCAGCAGTGAAACGGGGCGGGGGAACACTGAAGCTTTCTTT. Translation gives CASSETGRGNTEAFF.

This chain uses TRBV10-2 with TRBJ2-7, with D tentatively TRBD2 (7 bases). This CDR3 is 14 amino acids long. Germline V CDR1 and CDR2: WSHSY, SAAADI. With 10 bases removed from V and 7 bases from J, the gap between germline ends came to 23 bases. The CDR3 reads CAIRGSGEGREQYF. DNA of the CDR3: TGCGCCATCAGGGGATCAGGGGAGGGCCGGGAGCAGTACTTC.

J is TRBJ2-1 and V is TRBV11-2; 8 nucleotides line up with TRBD2. V was pared by 5 bases and J by 7 bases, with 19 bases of the junction left unmatched. CDR3 size: 18 residues. CDR1 and CDR2 from the germline V gene are SGHAT and FQNNGV. The CDR3 loop is CASSKAPGLVGAGNEQFF. The CDR3 DNA is TGTGCCAGCAGCAAAGCGCCGGGACTAGTGGGCGCGGGGAATGAGCAGTTCTTC.